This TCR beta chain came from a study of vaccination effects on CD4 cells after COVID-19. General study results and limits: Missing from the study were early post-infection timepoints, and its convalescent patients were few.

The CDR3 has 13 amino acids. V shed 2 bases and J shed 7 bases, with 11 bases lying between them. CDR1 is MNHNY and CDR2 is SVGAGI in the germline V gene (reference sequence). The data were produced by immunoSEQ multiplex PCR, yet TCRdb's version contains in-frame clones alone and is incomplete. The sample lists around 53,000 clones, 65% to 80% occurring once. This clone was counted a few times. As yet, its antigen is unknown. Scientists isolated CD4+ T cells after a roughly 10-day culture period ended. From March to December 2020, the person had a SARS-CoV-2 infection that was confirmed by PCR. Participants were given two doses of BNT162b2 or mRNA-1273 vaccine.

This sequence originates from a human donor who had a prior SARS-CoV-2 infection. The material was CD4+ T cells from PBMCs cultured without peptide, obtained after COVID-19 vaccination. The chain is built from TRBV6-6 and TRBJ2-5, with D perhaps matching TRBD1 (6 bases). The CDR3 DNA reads TGTGCCAGCAGTTACCCGGACAGTGGGACCCAGTACTTC. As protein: CASSYPDSGTQYF.